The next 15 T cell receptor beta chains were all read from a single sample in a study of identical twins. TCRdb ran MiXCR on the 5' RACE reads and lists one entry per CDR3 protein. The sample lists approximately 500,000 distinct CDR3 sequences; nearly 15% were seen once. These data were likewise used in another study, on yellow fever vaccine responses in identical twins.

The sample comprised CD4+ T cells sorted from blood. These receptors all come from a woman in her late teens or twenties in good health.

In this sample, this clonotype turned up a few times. The CDR3, as DNA: TGTGCCAGCAGTAGACAGGTTACAGATACGCAGTATTTT. It codes for CASSRQVTDTQYF. This chain joins TRBV6-1 and TRBJ2-3, with a tentative D call TRBD1 (6 bases). This CDR3 is built from 13 residues. The V gene's germline CDR1 is MNHNS and CDR2 SASEGT. The germline V and J ends were trimmed by 5 bases and 3 bases, with 9 bases remaining between them.

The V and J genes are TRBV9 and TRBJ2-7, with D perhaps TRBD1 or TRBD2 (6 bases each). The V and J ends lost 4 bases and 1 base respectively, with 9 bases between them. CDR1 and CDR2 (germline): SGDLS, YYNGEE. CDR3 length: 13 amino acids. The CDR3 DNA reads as TGTGCCAGCAGCCCGGGGGCTTCCTACGAGCAGTACTTC. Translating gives CASSPGASYEQYF.

The CDR3 sequence is CASSQWGTQYF. In DNA form, the CDR3 reads TGTGCCAGCAGCCAATGGGGGACCCAGTACTTC. V usage is TRBV14 and J usage is TRBJ2-5; D unresolved. Germline CDR1 is SGHDN and CDR2 is FVKESK. The ends were cut back, 2 bases at V and 7 bases at J, with 5 bases in the middle. CDR3 length equals 11 residues.

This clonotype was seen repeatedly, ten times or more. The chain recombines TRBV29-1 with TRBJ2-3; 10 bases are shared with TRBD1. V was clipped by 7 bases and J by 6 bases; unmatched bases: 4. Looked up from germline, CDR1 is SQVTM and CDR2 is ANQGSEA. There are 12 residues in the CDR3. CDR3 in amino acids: CSAGQGYDTQYF. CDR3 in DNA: TGCAGCGCGGGACAGGGGTACGATACGCAGTATTTT.

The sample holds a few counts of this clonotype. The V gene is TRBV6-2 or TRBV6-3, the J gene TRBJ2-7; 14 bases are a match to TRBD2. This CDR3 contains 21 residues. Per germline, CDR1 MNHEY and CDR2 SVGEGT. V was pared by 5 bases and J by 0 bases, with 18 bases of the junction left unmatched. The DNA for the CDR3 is TGTGCCAGCAGTCCCCCAATGCGGGGACTAGCGGGAGCTGAGAGCTCCTACGAGCAGTACTTC. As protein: CASSPPMRGLAGAESSYEQYF.

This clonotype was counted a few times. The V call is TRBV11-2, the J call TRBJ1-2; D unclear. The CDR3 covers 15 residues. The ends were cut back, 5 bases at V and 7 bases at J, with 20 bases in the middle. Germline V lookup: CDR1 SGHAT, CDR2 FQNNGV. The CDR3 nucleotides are TGTGCCAGCAGCCCACTTCCCGGAGTCTCTAGTGGCTACACCTTC. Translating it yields CASSPLPGVSSGYTF.

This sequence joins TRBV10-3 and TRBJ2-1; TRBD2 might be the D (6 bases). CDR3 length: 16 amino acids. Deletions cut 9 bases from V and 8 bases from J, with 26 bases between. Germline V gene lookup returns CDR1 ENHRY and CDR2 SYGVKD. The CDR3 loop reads CAIKEGGIVMGDEQFF. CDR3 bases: TGTGCCATAAAGGAAGGCGGGATCGTAATGGGCGATGAGCAGTTCTTC.

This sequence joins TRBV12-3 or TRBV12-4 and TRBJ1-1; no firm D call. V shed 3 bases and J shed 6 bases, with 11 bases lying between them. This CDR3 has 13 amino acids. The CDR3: CASSFGGFSEAFF. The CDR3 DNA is TGTGCCAGCAGTTTTGGAGGGTTCTCTGAAGCTTTCTTT.

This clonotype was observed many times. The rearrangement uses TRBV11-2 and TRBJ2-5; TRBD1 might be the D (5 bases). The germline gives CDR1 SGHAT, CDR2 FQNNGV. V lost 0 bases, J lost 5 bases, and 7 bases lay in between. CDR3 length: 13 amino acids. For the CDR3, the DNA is TGTGCCAGCAGCTTAGACAGGGTTGAGACCCAGTACTTC. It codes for CASSLDRVETQYF.

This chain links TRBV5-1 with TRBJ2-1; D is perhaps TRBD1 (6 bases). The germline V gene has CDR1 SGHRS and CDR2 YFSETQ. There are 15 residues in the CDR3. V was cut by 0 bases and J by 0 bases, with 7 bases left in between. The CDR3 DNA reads TGCGCCAGCAGCTTGGCGGACAGCTCCTACAATGAGCAGTTCTTC. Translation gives CASSLADSSYNEQFF.

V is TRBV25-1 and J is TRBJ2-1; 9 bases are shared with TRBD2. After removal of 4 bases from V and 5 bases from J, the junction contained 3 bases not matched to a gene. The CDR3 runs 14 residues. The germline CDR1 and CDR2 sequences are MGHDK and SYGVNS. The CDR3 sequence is CASSGGGADNEQFF. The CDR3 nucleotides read TGTGCCAGCAGTGGCGGGGGGGCGGACAATGAGCAGTTCTTC.

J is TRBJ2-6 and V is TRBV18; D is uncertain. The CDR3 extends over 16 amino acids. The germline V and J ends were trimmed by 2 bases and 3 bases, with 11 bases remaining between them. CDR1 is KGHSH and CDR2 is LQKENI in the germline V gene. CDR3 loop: CASSPGPDHGANVLTF. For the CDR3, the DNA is TGTGCCAGCTCACCAGGGCCAGATCATGGGGCCAACGTCCTGACTTTC.

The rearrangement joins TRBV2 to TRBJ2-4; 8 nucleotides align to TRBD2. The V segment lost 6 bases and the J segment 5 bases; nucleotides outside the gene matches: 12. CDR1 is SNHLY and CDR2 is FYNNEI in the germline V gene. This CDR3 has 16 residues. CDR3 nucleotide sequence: TGTGCCAGCAGCCTAGCGGGCCCCATATCCCAAAACATTCAGTACTTC. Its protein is CASSLAGPISQNIQYF.

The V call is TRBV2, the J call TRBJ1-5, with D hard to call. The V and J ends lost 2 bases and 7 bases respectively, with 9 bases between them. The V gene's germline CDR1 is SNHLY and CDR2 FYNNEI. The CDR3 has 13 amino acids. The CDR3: CASSELDGQPQHF. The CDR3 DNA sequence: TGTGCCAGCAGTGAATTGGACGGCCAGCCCCAGCATTTT.

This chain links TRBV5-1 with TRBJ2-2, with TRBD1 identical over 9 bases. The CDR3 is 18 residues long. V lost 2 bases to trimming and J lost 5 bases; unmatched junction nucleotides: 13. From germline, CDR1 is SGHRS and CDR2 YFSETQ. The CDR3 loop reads CASSFRPHDRGETGELFF. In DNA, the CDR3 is TGCGCCAGCAGCTTCCGGCCCCATGACAGGGGGGAAACCGGGGAGCTGTTTTTT.